Described below is a single TCR beta chain sequence and its context. Its antigen is not identified. The V gene lost 6 bases and the J gene lost 6 bases, with 19 bases spanning the gap. From germline, CDR1 is SEHNR and CDR2 FQNEAQ (reference sequence). The CDR3 sequence is 15 residues long. The record originates from a study of shared clonotypes between healthy human individuals. Across the study: Three plates each covered CD4 naive and memory; CD8 naive two, CD8 memory one.

CD45RO-negative cells were positively selected for CCR7, leaving out terminally differentiated effector memory CD45RA+ cells. Only in-frame clones appear in the TCRdb table, and some are missing; sequencing was by immunoSEQ multiplex PCR. This sample has a few million clones; just under 95% occur once, and the top ten carry roughly 1.7%. Overall study findings and caveats: Rarefaction exposed incomplete sorted-subset sequencing despite large depth. Researchers sampled only blood; tissue repertoires likely differ. Sequencing depth was predicted to influence how clonotypes are shared among donors.

The chain uses TRBV7-9 and TRBJ2-3, with D perhaps TRBD2 (6 bases). Sequenced sample: naive CD8+ T cells from PBMCs. The TCR sequence derives from a man between 18 and 35 years old in good health. Some clones in this sample may be carry-over from other donors' samples. The CDR3 sequence: CASRAPGENWDTQYF. DNA of the CDR3: TGTGCCAGCAGAGCCCCGGGGGAGAACTGGGATACGCAGTATTTT.